The 31 T cell receptor beta chains presented below share a single source sample, sequenced in a study of regulatory T cells in long-lasting Graves disease. TCR beta libraries were built with iRepertoire HTBI primers and Arm-PCR of CDR3 regions. Using its own MiXCR run on the multiplex PCR reads, TCRdb lists one record per CDR3 protein. The table shows 550,000 to 700,000 distinct CDR3 sequences, with about 16% occurring only once. Time point specified: newly diagnosed GD, antithyroid drugs for less than 3 months. PBMC RNA served as the TCR library source. These data are also associated with another study on T cells in Graves' hyperthyroidism and ophthalmopathy.

The sequences come from peripheral blood mononuclear cells (PBMCs), collected at new diagnosis, from a patient treated with antithyroid drugs. The receptor source for this set is a man between 18 and 29 years old with Graves disease.

This clonotype was counted many times. This sequence joins TRBV18 and TRBJ2-5, with TRBD1 matching over 7 bases. V was clipped by 4 bases and J by 4 bases; unmatched bases: 3. The CDR3 is 13 amino acids. Germline V gene lookup returns CDR1 KGHSH and CDR2 LQKENI. The CDR3 is CASSRQGGETQYF. Written as DNA, the CDR3 is TGTGCCAGCTCACGACAGGGTGGAGAGACCCAGTACTTC.

This clonotype showed up just a few times. This chain joins TRBV11-2 and TRBJ1-3; no firm D call. The CDR3 extends over 15 amino acids. Germline CDR1 and CDR2: SGHAT and FQNNGV. Trimming took 5 bases from V and 0 from J, leaving 11 bases between them. CDR3 sequence (DNA): TGTGCCAGCAGCACTCCCAGGACCTCTGGAAACACCATATATTTT. Translation: CASSTPRTSGNTIYF. Looking up the rest from reference TRBV11-2 and TRBJ1-3 gives the full variable domain: EAGVAQSPRYKIIEKRQSVAFWCNPISGHATLYWYQQILGQGPKLLIQFQNNGVVDDSQLPKDRFSAERLKGVDSTLKIQPAKLEDSAVYLCASSTPRTSGNTIYFGEGSWLTVV.

The chain joins TRBV9 to TRBJ1-6; D gene unclear. Trimming removed 3 bases from V and 3 bases from J, with 16 bases in between. CDR1 is SGDLS and CDR2 is YYNGEE in the germline V gene. CDR3 length: 17 amino acids. The CDR3 sequence is CASSGLAEPNYNSPLHF. As DNA, the CDR3 is TGTGCCAGCAGCGGCTTAGCGGAGCCAAACTATAATTCACCCCTCCACTTT.

This chain links TRBV5-5 with TRBJ2-7; 7 nucleotides line up with TRBD1. CDR3 length: 16 residues. The germline gives CDR1 SGHKS, CDR2 YYEKEE (reference sequence). V was clipped by 4 bases and J by 7 bases; unmatched bases: 17. The CDR3 DNA reads TGTGCCAGCAGCCCACAGGGGCCCAGGGGGTTTTGGGAGCAGTACTTC. Its protein product is CASSPQGPRGFWEQYF.

The chain has TRBV20-1 and TRBJ2-3, with 10 bases matching TRBD1. V lost 3 bases, J lost 1 base, and 7 bases stayed unmatched. The germline V gene encodes CDR1 DFQATT and CDR2 SNEGSKA (reference sequence). The CDR3 contains 16 residues. The CDR3 sequence is CSASGRQGAGTDTQYF. As DNA, the CDR3 is TGCAGTGCTAGTGGACGACAGGGGGCGGGCACAGATACGCAGTATTTT.

This clonotype turned up a few times. The rearrangement links TRBV19 to TRBJ2-5, with D possibly matching TRBD1 (6 bases). CDR1 is LNHDA, CDR2 SQIVND, per germline (reference sequence). This CDR3 is built from 18 residues. Trimming stripped 1 base from V and 1 base from J, with 19 bases between. CDR3 in amino acids: CASSIGFGQGPTQETQYF. In DNA form, the CDR3 reads TGTGCCAGTAGTATAGGGTTTGGGCAGGGGCCCACCCAAGAGACCCAGTACTTC. The full variable domain, its missing parts supplied by reference TRBV19 and TRBJ2-5, is DGGITQSPKYLFRKEGQNVTLSCEQNLNHDAMYWYRQDPGQGLRLIYYSQIVNDFQKGDIAEGYSVSREKKESFPLTVTSAQKNPTAFYLCASSIGFGQGPTQETQYFGPGTRLLVL.

Ten or more counts support this clonotype. V usage is TRBV2 and J usage is TRBJ2-5, with D hard to call. Germline CDR1 reads SNHLY; CDR2 reads FYNNEI. The length of the CDR3 is 12 residues. V was trimmed by 6 bases and J by 1 base, leaving 6 bases between them. CDR3 amino acids: CASSPSQETQYF. CDR3 bases: TGTGCCAGCAGCCCTTCCCAAGAGACCCAGTACTTC.

J is TRBJ1-6 and V is TRBV28; D remains unclear. The CDR3 is 14 residues long. Trimming stripped 4 bases from V and 10 bases from J, with 14 bases between. Looked up from germline, CDR1 is MDHEN and CDR2 is SYDVKM. The CDR3 DNA is TGTGCCAGCAGTTCGGCCCCCCTAGGGTCACCCCTCCACTTT. Translation gives CASSSAPLGSPLHF.

This sequence joins TRBV19 and TRBJ2-7; TRBD1 agrees at 10 bases. The length of the CDR3 is 15 residues. Germline-derived CDR1 and CDR2 are LNHDA and SQIVND (reference sequence). After removal of 5 bases from V and 1 base from J, the junction contained 5 bases not matched to a gene. In DNA form, the CDR3 reads TGTGCCAGTAGTGAGACAGGGGGCAAGTCCTACGAGCAGTACTTC. Translated: CASSETGGKSYEQYF.

Worth noting for this clonotype: A clone one base away is much larger, so this may be a read error. V and J are TRBV11-3 and TRBJ2-1; perhaps TRBD2 as D (5 bases). V shed 0 bases and J shed 5 bases, with 17 bases lying between them. The germline gives CDR1 SGHNT, CDR2 YENEEA. The CDR3 runs 17 residues. CDR3 region: CASSLDPQTREDNEQFF. The CDR3 DNA sequence: TGTGCCAGCAGCTTAGATCCGCAAACTAGAGAAGACAATGAGCAGTTCTTC.

This clonotype has more than one count but fewer than ten. The chain links TRBV5-8 to TRBJ1-5; D may be TRBD1 (5 bases). Germline V lookup: CDR1 SGHTS, CDR2 YDEGEE. The V gene lost 3 bases and the J gene lost 0 bases, with 13 bases spanning the gap. There are 16 residues in the CDR3. The CDR3 DNA is TGTGCCAGCAGCTCGAGGTCCAGGGATAGCAATCAGCCCCAGCATTTT. Protein sequence: CASSSRSRDSNQPQHF.

This clonotype was seen only a few times. The chain is built from TRBV11-2 and TRBJ2-7, with a possible D match to TRBD2 (6 bases). Germline V CDR1 and CDR2: SGHAT, FQNNGV. The CDR3 is 17 residues long. V was clipped by 5 bases and J by 1 base, with 21 bases between them. The CDR3: CASSPLATSFVSYEQYF. CDR3 DNA: TGTGCCAGCAGCCCTCTAGCGACTTCTTTTGTTTCCTACGAGCAGTACTTC.

This clonotype was counted a few times. The chain joins TRBV13 to TRBJ1-2, with 7 bases lining up with TRBD1. With 4 bases clipped from V and 1 base from J, the junction kept 3 bases outside the gene matches. CDR3 size: 14 residues. Germline CDR1 and CDR2: PRHDT and FYEKMQ (reference sequence). CDR3 residues: CASSWRQGNYGYTF. CDR3 nucleotide sequence: TGTGCCAGCAGCTGGAGACAGGGTAACTATGGCTACACCTTC.

V is TRBV29-1 and J is TRBJ2-5, with 15 bases aligning to TRBD2. This CDR3 has 18 residues. V lost 6 bases, J lost 5 bases, and 16 bases stayed unmatched. Germline CDR1 reads SQVTM; CDR2 reads ANQGSEA. Here the CDR3 reads CSVDGDRGTSGRIETQYF. The CDR3 nucleotides read TGCAGCGTCGATGGGGACAGGGGGACTAGCGGGAGGATTGAGACCCAGTACTTC. Supplemented by reference TRBV29-1 and TRBJ2-5, the full variable domain reads SAVISQKPSRDICQRGTSLTIQCQVDSQVTMMFWYRQQPGQSLTLIATANQGSEATYESGFVIDKFPISRPNLTFSTLTVSNMSPEDSSIYLCSVDGDRGTSGRIETQYFGPGTRLLVL.

In this sample, this clonotype turned up many times. This chain links TRBV7-3 with TRBJ2-1, with a tentative D call TRBD2 (5 bases). Germline values: CDR1 SGHTA, CDR2 FQGTGA. Trimming shortened V by 5 bases and J by 0 bases, and 11 bases separated the two germline ends. This CDR3 is built from 15 residues. In DNA form, the CDR3 reads TGTGCCAGCAGCCCTAGCATGAGCTCCTACAATGAGCAGTTCTTC. Its protein is CASSPSMSSYNEQFF.

V gene TRBV29-1 combines with J gene TRBJ2-1; D uncertain. Germline V gene lookup returns CDR1 SQVTM and CDR2 ANQGSEA. Trimming pared 7 bases from V and 7 bases from J, leaving 17 bases between. The CDR3 runs to 13 residues. CDR3 DNA sequence: TGCAGCGCCGAGGCGCATGAGACTAATGAGCAGTTCTTC. Its protein is CSAEAHETNEQFF.

J is TRBJ1-1 and V is TRBV9; possible D gene TRBD1, 5 bases. V was cut by 0 bases and J by 1 base, with 10 bases left in between. This CDR3 comprises 15 residues. Germline loops: CDR1 SGDLS, CDR2 YYNGEE. CDR3 sequence reads: CASSVGPGGNTEAFF. For the CDR3, the DNA is TGTGCCAGCAGCGTAGGCCCGGGGGGGAACACTGAAGCTTTCTTT.

This clonotype was seen at least ten times. This sequence joins TRBV27 and TRBJ2-1; TRBD2 agrees at 7 bases. The CDR3 covers 14 residues. V shed 4 bases, J shed 4 bases, and the junction held 4 bases outside the gene matches. Germline V gene sequence: CDR1 MNHEY, CDR2 SMNVEV (reference sequence). CDR3 sequence: CASSWGGGYNEQFF. The CDR3 DNA sequence: TGTGCCAGCAGTTGGGGGGGAGGTTACAATGAGCAGTTCTTC.

This clonotype was found a few times. A far larger clone is just one base off, so this is likely a read error. The V and J genes are TRBV4-2 and TRBJ1-1; TRBD1 aligns across 7 bases. V was pared by 4 bases and J by 1 base, with 3 bases of the junction left unmatched. This CDR3 region has 14 residues. The V gene's germline CDR1 is LGHNA and CDR2 YNFKEQ. The CDR3 region is CASSPQGENTEAFF. CDR3 nucleotide sequence: TGTGCCAGCAGCCCTCAGGGGGAGAACACTGAAGCTTTCTTT.

The sample holds many counts of this clonotype. The chain couples TRBV13 to TRBJ2-7, with 12 bases that match TRBD2. The ends lost 3 bases at V and 5 bases at J; junction bases unmatched: 5. Germline V gene data show CDR1 as PRHDT and CDR2 as FYEKMQ (reference sequence). The CDR3 is 15 residues long. CDR3 in DNA: TGTGCCAGCAGCTTGACTAGCGGGAGTGGCCACGAGCAGTACTTC. It specifies CASSLTSGSGHEQYF. The entire variable domain, with the rest obtained from reference TRBV13 and TRBJ2-7, is as follows: AAGVIQSPRHLIKEKRETATLKCYPIPRHDTVYWYQQGPGQDPQFLISFYEKMQSDKGSIPDRFSAQQFSDYHSELNMSSLELGDSALYFCASSLTSGSGHEQYFGPGTRLTVT.

There are a few counts of this clonotype. The chain couples TRBV6-2 or TRBV6-3 to TRBJ2-1, with 12 bases fitting TRBD2. The CDR3 is made up of 16 amino acids. CDR1 is MNHEY, CDR2 SVGEGT, per germline. V was clipped by 6 bases and J by 1 base; unmatched bases: 4. Here the CDR3 DNA reads TGTGCCAGCAGGGCTAGCGGGAGGGCGTCCTACAATGAGCAGTTCTTC. Protein: CASRASGRASYNEQFF.

This clonotype came up a few times. The rearrangement uses TRBV28 and TRBJ1-2, with TRBD1 matching over 11 bases. The trim removed 4 bases at V and 7 bases at J, leaving 2 bases unmatched. CDR3 length equals 13 residues. Germline assignment: CDR1 MDHEN and CDR2 SYDVKM. The CDR3 DNA is TGTGCCAGCAGTTACGGACAGGGGGCTGGCTACACCTTC. It yields the protein CASSYGQGAGYTF.

Details on this clonotype: With a much larger clone just one base away, this may be a read error. V usage is TRBV30 and J usage is TRBJ1-1, with 8 nucleotides matching TRBD1. In germline, CDR1 is GTSNPN, CDR2 SVGIG (reference sequence). This CDR3 spans 13 amino acids. CDR3 sequence reads: CARSLSGGHKAFF. The DNA for the CDR3 is TGTGCCCGGAGTCTGTCAGGGGGCCATAAGGCTTTCTTT.

The chain couples TRBV5-1 to TRBJ2-1; 8 bases fit TRBD2. Germline V CDR1 and CDR2: SGHRS, YFSETQ. Trimming removed 0 bases from V and 9 bases from J; junction bases left unmatched: 11. This CDR3 spans 16 amino acids. For the CDR3, the DNA is TGCGCCAGCAGCTTGGCCTTACGGGAGGGCCGGCGTGAGCAGTTCTTC. Protein product: CASSLALREGRREQFF.

This clonotype has just a few counts. The gene calls are TRBV27 and TRBJ2-2; 11 bases fit TRBD2. V lost 8 bases and J lost 3; bases outside the gene matches: 5. CDR3 length equals 15 residues. Germline CDR1 MNHEY, CDR2 SMNVEV (reference sequence). The CDR3 DNA sequence: TGTGCCAGCCGGGGGACTAGCGGTTACACCGGGGAGCTGTTTTTT. Its protein product is CASRGTSGYTGELFF.

V and J are TRBV19 and TRBJ2-7; 9 bases agree with TRBD1. The CDR3 runs 15 residues. The trim removed 2 bases at V and 2 bases at J, leaving 4 bases unmatched. CDR1 and CDR2 from the germline V gene are LNHDA and SQIVND (reference sequence). The CDR3 sequence: CASSITGQGAYEQYF. For the CDR3, the DNA is TGTGCCAGTAGTATAACGGGACAGGGTGCCTACGAGCAGTACTTC.

This clonotype was counted only a few times. V gene TRBV6-1 combines with J gene TRBJ2-7; D remains ambiguous. Germline loops: CDR1 MNHNS, CDR2 SASEGT. The length of the CDR3 is 13 residues. The germline V and J ends were trimmed by 1 base and 6 bases, with 10 bases remaining between them. Written as DNA, the CDR3 is TGTGCCAGCAGTGAAGTCAATAGTAGCGAGCAGTACTTC. Amino acid sequence: CASSEVNSSEQYF.

To note about this clonotype: This may arise from a read error, as a much more abundant clone is one base away. The chain joins TRBV2 to TRBJ1-4; 7 bases align to TRBD1. CDR1 SNHLY and CDR2 FYNNEI come from the germline V gene. Trimming took 6 bases from V and 8 from J; bases not matched to a gene: 12. The length of the CDR3 is 15 residues. CDR3 protein: CASRNNRGYREKLFF. DNA for the CDR3: TGTGCCAGCAGAAATAACAGGGGATATAGAGAAAAACTGTTTTTT.

This clonotype was observed a handful of times. The J gene is TRBJ2-1, the V gene TRBV9; 8 bases align to TRBD2. CDR3 size: 15 residues. J was trimmed by 6 bases and V by 2 bases; bases with no gene match: 7. Germline CDR1 and CDR2: SGDLS and YYNGEE. Here the CDR3 DNA reads TGTGCCAGCAGCGTGGGTAGCGGGGCTCCCAATGAGCAGTTCTTC. Protein: CASSVGSGAPNEQFF.

This clonotype showed up just a few times. V usage is TRBV25-1 and J usage is TRBJ1-6; 9 nucleotides agree with TRBD1. The CDR3 loop spans 16 amino acids. J lost 2 bases, V lost 4 bases, and 3 bases had no gene match. Germline values: CDR1 MGHDK, CDR2 SYGVNS. This CDR3 reads CASSVGQGTYNSPLHF. For the CDR3, the DNA is TGTGCCAGCAGTGTCGGACAGGGGACCTATAATTCACCCCTCCACTTT.

For the CDR3, the DNA is TGTGCCAGCACTCGGGACAGGGGTTCATGGATATCCGGGGAGCTGTTTTTT. Its protein is CASTRDRGSWISGELFF. The chain has TRBV2 and TRBJ2-2, with 10 bases fitting TRBD1. This CDR3 region has 17 residues. Germline V gene lookup returns CDR1 SNHLY and CDR2 FYNNEI. Losses at the gene ends were 7 bases for V and 6 bases for J; bases not matched to a gene: 14.